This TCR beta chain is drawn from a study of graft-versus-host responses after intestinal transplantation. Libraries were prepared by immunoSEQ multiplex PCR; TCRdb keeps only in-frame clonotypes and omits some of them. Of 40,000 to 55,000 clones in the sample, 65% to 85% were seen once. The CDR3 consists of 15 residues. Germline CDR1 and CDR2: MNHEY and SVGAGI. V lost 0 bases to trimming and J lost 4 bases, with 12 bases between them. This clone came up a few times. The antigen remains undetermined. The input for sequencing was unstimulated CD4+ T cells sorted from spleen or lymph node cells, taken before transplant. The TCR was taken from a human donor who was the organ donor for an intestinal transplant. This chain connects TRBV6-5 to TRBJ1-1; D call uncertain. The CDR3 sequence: CASSYSGFGSTEAFF. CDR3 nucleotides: TGTGCCAGCAGTTACTCGGGTTTTGGGTCCACTGAAGCTTTCTTT.